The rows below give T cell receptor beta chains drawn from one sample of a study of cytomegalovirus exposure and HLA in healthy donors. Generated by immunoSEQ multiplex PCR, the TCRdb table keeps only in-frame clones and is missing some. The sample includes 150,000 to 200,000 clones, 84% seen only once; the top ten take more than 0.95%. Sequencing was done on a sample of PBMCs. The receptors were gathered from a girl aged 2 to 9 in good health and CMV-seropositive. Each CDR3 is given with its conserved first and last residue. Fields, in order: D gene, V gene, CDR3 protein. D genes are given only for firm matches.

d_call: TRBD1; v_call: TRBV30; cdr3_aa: CAWSALDRGNIGELFF
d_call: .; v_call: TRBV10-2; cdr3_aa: CASSALETQYF
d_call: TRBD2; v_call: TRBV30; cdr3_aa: CAWSTRGGDYEQYF
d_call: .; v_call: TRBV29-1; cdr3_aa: CSVDGGGKYTEAFF
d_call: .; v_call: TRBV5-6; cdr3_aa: CASSSRGADTDTQYF
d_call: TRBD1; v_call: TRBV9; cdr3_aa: CASSVSGTGDEKLFF
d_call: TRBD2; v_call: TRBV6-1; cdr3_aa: CASSGSGRIYEQYF
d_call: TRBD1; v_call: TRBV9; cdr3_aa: CASSEGTGGSDEQFF
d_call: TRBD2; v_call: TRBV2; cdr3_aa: CASSEVLAGGETQYF
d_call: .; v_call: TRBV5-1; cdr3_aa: CASSLGGVYNSPLHF
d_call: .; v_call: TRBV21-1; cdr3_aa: CASSLQGREQYF
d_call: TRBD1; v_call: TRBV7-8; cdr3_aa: CASSRWDRGGQKLFF
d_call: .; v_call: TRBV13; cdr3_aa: CASSLVGTSNEQFF
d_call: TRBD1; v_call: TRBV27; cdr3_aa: CASSGTGPYEQYF
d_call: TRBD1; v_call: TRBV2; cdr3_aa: CASKLDRAGNTIYF
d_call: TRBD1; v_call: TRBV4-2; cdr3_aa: CASSRRLTGIDTGELFF
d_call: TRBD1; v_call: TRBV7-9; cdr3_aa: CASSPEGTGAYEQYF
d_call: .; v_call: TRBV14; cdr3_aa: CASSQEGSLTEAFF
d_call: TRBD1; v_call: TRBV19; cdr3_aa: CASSIPGGLNEQYF
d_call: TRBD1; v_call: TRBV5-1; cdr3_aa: CASSLDPRDSQSEAFF
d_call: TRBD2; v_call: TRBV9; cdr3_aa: CASSLTSGGDNEQFF
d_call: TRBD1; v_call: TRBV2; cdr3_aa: CASSFQDRASMNTEAFF
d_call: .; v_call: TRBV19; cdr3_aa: CASSIVSGLNNEQFF
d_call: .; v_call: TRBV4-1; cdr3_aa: CASSRGRAGNMDTNEKLFF
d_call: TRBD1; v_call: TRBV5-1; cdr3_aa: CACRQGHGYTF
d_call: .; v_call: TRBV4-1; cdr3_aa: CASSPSLGGLSGANVLTF
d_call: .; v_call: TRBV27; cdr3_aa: CASTVGATGSYNEQFF
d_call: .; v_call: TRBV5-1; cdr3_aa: CASSPGSGFGARYEQYF
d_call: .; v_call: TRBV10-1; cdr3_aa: CASSEDGDTQYF
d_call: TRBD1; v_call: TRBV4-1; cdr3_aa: CASSQDPGQGVEQYF
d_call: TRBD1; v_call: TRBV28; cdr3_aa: CASSETGDGYTF
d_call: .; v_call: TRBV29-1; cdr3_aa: CSVTSGSYNEQFF
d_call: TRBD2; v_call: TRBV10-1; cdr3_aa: CASILRGGRANNEQFF
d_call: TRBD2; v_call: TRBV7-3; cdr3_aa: CASSLYRGTSGQRSYEQYF
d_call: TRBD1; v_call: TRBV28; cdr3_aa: CASSPDEPGTGYEQYF
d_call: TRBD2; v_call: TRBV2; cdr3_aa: CASRPTSGYNEQFF
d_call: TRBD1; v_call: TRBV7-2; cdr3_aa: CASSLGQVNTEAFF
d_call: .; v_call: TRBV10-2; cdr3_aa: CASNLGGRDTQYF
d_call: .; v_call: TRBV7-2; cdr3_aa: CASSLVILTSYEQYF
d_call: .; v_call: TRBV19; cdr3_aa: CATSPLAPGELFF
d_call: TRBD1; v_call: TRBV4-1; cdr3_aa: CASSRAGTGIYNEQFF
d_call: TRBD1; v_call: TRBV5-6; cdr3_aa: CTSSQPRDSRYEQYF
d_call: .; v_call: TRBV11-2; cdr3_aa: CASSSRAYVGEGELFF
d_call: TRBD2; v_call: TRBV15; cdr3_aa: CATKGLAYTGELFF
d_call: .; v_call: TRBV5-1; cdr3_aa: CASSRSGEGQPQHF